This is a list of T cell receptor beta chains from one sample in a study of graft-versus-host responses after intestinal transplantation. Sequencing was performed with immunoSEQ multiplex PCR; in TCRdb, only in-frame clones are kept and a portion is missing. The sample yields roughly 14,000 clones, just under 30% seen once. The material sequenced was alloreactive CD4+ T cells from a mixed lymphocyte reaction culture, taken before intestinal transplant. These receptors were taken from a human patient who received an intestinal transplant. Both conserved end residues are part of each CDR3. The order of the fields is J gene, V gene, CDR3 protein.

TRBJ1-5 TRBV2 CASSVSARGDQPQHF
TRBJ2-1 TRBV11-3 CASSRQGSYNEQFF
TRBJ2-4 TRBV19 CASSTSSGTKLAKNIQYF
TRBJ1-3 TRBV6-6 CATGQGKNTIYF
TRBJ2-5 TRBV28 CASSPWVERETQYF
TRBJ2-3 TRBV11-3 CASRKGTGGTDTQYF
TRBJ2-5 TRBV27 CASSLSHLGETQYF
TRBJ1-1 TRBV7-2 CASSRAHGQVNTEAFF
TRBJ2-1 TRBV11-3 CASSPGTVYNEQFF
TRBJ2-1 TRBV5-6 CASSLTGTSGNEQFF
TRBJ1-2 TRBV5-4 CASSFMRRGGYTF
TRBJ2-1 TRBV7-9 CASSSGTSRRDEQFF
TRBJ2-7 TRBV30 CASQPTGTSYEQYF
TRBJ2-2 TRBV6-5 CASSSRRQGNTGELFF
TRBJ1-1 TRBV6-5 CASSYRQRAEAFF
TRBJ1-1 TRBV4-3 CASSQEQGARTEAFF
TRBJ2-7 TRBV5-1 CASTGSGPNSYEQYF
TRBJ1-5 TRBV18 CASSPGGHSNQPQHF
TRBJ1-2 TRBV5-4 CASSSRTDPNYGYTF
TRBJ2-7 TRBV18 CASSPRVGEQYF
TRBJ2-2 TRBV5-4 CASSQGDRGPNTGELFF
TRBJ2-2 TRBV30 CAWSFREIGELFF
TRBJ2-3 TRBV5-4 CASSLYVKASTDTQYF
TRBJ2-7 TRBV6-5 CASSLGTASSYEQYF
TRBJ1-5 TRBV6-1 CASGREQPQHF
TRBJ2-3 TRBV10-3 CAIKETSGRNTQYF
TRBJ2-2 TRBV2 CASSVQGAGGELFF
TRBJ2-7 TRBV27 CASSCRGAYEQYF
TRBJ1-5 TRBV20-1 CSASTGQPQHF
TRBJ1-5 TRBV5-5 CASSWVRGDQPQHF
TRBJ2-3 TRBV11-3 CASSPWGSDTQYF
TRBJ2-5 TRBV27 CASSRVGRSNLQETQYF
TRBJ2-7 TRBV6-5 CASSSQGTYEQYF
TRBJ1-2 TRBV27 CASSLEGGYGYTF
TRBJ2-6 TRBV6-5 CASRLSGANVLTF
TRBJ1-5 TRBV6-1 CASSRGREQPQHF
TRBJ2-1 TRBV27 CASSPLILAYWGHEQFF
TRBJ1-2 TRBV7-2 CASSLYPLPDRALTYGYTF
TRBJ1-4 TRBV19 CASSTNRNEKLFF
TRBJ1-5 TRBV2 CASTSDRTSNQPQHF
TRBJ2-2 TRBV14 CASSTGVGELFF
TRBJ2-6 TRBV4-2 CASSFGGLHSGANVLTF
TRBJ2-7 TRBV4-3 CASSQGDRLGYEQYF
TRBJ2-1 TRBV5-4 CASSRDNEQFF
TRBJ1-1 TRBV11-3 CASSFGGGQGNTEAFF
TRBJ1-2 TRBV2 CASRVYGYTF
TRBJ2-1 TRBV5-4 CASSRRTSFAYNEQFF
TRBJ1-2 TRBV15 CATSPGGGGRRGYTF
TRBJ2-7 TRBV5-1 CASSPDGGAYEQYF
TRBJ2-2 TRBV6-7 CASKPGTSGTGELFF
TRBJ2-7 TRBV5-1 CASSLIGGLYEQYF
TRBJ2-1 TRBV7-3 CASSFGTIDNEQFF
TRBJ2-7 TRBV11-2 CASSLAGYYNEQYF
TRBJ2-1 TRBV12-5 CASGTELKDRTHSYNEQFF
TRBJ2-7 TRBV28 CASSLYRKGSYEQYF
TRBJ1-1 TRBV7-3 CASSFGENTEAFF
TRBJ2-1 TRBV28 CASSFSGLGGLAANEQFF